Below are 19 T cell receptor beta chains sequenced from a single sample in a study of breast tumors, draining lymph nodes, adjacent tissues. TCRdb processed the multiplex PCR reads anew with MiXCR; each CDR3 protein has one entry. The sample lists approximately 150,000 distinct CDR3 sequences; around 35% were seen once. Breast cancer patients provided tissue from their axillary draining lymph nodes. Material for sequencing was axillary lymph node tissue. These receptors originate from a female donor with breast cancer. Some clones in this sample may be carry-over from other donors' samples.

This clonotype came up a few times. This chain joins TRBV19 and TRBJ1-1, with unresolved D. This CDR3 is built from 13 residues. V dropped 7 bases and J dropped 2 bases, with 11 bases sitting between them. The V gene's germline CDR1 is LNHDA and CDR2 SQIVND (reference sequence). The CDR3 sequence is CASTTFRNTEAFF. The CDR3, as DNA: TGTGCCAGTACCACCTTCAGAAACACTGAAGCTTTCTTT. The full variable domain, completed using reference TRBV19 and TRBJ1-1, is DGGITQSPKYLFRKEGQNVTLSCEQNLNHDAMYWYRQDPGQGLRLIYYSQIVNDFQKGDIAEGYSVSREKKESFPLTVTSAQKNPTAFYLCASTTFRNTEAFFGQGTRLTVV.

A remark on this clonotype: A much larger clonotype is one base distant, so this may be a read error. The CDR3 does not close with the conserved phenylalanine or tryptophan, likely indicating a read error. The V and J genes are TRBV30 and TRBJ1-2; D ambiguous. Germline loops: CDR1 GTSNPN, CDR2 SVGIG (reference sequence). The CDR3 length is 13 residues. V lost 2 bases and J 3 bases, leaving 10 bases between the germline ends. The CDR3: CAWSPEKDYGYTL. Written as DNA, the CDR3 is TGTGCCTGGAGTCCCGAGAAGGACTATGGCTACACCCTC.

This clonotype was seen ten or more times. Here the CDR3 DNA reads TGCAGCGTTAGAGGACAGGGTACAAAAAAACTGTTTTTT. Its protein product is CSVRGQGTKKLFF. The V and J genes are TRBV29-1 and TRBJ1-4; 8 bases fit TRBD1. V gave up 5 bases and J gave up 9 bases; unmatched junction bases: 8. The CDR3 totals 13 residues. The V gene's germline CDR1 is SQVTM and CDR2 ANQGSEA.

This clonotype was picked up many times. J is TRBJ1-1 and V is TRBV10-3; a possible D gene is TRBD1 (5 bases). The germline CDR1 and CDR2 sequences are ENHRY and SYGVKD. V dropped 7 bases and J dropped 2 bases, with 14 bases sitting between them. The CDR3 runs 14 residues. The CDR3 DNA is TGTGCCATCACCCAAGGCGGGGGTAACACTGAAGCTTTCTTT. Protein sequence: CAITQGGGNTEAFF.

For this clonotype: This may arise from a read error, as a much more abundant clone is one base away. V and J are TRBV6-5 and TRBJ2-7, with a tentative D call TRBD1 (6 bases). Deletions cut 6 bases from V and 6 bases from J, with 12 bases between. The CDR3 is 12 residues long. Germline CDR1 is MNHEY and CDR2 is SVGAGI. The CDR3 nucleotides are TGTGCCAGCAGCCCACAGGGTCGCGAGCAGTACTTC. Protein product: CASSPQGREQYF.

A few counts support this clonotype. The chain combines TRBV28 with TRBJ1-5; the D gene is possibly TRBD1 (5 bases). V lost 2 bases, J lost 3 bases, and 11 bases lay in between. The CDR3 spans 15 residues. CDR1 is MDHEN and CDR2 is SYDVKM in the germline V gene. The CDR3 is CASSLRGYINQPQHF. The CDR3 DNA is TGTGCCAGCAGTTTAAGGGGATATATCAATCAGCCCCAGCATTTT.

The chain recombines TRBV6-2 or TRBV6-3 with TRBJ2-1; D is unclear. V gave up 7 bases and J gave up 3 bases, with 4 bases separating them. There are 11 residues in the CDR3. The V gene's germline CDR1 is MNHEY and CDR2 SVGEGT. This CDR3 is CASTNYNEQFF. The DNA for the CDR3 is TGTGCCAGCACTAACTACAATGAGCAGTTCTTC.

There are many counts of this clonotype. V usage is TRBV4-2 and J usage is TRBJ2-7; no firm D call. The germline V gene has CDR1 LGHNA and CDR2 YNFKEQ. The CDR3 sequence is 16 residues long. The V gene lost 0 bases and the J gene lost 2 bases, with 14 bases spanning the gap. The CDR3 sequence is CASSQDQQLPTYEQYF. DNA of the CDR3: TGTGCCAGCAGCCAAGATCAACAGCTTCCTACCTACGAGCAGTACTTC.

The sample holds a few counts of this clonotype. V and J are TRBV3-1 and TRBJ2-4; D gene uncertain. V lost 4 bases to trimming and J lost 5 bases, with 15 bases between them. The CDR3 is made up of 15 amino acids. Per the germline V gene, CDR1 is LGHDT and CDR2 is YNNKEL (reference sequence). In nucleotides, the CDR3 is TGTGCCAGCAGCCGCCGGGTGACGGGTCAAAACATTCAGTACTTC. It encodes CASSRRVTGQNIQYF.

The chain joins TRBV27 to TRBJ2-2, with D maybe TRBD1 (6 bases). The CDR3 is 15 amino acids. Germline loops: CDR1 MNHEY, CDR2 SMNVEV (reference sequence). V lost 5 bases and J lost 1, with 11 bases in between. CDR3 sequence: CASSNRVLNTGELFF. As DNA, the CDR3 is TGTGCCAGCAGTAACAGGGTTTTGAACACCGGGGAGCTGTTTTTT.

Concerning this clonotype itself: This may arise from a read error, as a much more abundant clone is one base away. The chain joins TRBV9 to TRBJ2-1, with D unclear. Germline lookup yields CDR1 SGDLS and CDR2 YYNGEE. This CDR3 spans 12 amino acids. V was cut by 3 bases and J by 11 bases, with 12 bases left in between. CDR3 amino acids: CASSAGRIKQFF. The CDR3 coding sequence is TGTGCCAGCAGCGCCGGACGAATTAAGCAGTTCTTC.

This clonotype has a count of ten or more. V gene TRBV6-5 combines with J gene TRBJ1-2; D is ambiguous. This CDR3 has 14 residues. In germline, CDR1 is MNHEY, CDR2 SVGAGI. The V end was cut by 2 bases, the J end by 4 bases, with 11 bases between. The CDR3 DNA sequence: TGTGCCAGCAGTTACCTCCGCCTGGGCTATGGCTACACCTTC. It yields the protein CASSYLRLGYGYTF.

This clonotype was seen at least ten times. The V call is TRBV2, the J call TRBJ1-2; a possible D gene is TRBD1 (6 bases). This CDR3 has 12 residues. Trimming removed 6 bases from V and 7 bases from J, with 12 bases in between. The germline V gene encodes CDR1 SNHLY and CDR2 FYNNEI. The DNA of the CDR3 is TGTGCCAGCAGCCGCAGGGGAGGTGGCTACACCTTC. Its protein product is CASSRRGGGYTF.

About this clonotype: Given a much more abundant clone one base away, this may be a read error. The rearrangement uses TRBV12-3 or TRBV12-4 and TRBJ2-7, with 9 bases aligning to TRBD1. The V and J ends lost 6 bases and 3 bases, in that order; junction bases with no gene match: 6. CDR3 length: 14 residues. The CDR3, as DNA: TGTGCCAGCAGCAGCGGACAGGGGTACTACGAGCAGTACTTC. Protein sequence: CASSSGQGYYEQYF.

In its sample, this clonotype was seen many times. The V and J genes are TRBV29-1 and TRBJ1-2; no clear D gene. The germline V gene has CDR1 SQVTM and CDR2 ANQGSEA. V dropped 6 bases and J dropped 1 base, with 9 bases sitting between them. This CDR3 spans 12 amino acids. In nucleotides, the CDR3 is TGCAGCGTGATTCTGGGTAACTATGGCTACACCTTC. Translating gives CSVILGNYGYTF.

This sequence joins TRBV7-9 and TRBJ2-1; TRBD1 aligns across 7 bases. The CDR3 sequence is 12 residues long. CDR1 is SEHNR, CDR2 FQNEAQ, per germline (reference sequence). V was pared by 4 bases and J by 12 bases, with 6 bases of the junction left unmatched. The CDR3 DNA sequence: TGTGCCAGCAGCTCGGACAGGCCCGGGCAGTTCTTC. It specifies CASSSDRPGQFF.

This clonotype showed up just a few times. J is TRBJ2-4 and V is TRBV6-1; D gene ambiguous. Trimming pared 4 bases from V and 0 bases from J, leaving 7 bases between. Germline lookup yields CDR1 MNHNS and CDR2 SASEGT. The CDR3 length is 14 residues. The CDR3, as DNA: TGTGCCAGCAGTGGGCAGTTAGCCAAAAACATTCAGTACTTC. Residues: CASSGQLAKNIQYF.

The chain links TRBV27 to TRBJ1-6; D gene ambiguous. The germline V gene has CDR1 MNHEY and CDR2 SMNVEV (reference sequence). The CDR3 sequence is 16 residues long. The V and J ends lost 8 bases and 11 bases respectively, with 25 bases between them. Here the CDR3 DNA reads TGTGCCAGCCAGTGGGCGGTGGCTACCGCCCGGCCACCCCTCCACTTT. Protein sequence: CASQWAVATARPPLHF.

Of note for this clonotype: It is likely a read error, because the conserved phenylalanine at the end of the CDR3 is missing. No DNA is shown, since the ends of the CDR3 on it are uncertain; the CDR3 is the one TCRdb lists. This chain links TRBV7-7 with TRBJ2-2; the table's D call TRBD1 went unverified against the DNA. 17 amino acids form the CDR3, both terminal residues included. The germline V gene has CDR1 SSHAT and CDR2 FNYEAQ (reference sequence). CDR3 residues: CASSFYPAHRTPGSCQS.